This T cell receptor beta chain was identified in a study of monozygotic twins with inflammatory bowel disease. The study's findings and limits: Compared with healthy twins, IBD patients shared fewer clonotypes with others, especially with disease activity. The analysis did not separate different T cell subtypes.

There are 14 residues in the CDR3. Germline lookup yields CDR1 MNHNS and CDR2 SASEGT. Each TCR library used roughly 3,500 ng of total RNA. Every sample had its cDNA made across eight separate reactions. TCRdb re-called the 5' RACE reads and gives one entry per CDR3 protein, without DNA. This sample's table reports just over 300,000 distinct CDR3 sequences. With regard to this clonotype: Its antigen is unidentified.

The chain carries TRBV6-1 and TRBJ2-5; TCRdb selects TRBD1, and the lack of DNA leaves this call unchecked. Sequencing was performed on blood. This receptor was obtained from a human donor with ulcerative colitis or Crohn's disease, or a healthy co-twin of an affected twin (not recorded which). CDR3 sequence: CASTLTWTSETQYF.